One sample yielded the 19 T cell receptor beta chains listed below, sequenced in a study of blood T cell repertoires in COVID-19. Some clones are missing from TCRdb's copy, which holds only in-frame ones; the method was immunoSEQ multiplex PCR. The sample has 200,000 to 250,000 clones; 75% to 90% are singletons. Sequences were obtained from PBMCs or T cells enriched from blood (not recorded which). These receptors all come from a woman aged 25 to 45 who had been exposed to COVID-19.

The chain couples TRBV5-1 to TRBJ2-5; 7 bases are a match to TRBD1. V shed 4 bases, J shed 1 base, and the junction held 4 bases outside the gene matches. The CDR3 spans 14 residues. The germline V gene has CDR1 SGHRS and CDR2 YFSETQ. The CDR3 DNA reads TGCGCCAGCAGCGTGACAGGGACCCAAGAGACCCAGTACTTC. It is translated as CASSVTGTQETQYF.

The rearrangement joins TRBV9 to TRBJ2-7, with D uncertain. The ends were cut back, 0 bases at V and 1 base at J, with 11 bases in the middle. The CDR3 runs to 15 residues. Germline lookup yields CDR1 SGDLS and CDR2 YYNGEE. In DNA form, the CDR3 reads TGTGCCAGCAGCGTAGGTCAGACATCTTCCTACGAGCAGTACTTC. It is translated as CASSVGQTSSYEQYF.

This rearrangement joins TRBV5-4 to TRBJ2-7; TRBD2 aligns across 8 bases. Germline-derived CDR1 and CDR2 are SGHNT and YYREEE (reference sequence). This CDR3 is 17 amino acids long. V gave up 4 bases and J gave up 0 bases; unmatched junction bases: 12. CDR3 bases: TGTGCCAGCAGCCGAGGCGGGTGGAGCGGGAGCTCCTACGAGCAGTACTTC. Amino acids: CASSRGGWSGSSYEQYF.

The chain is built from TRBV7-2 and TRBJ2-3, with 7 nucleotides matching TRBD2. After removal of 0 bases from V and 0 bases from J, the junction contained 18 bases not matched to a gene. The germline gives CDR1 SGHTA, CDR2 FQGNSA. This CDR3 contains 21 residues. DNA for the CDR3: TGTGCCAGCAGCTTAGCCCCCCCTCTAGCGGCCCTCCAAGCTAGCACAGATACGCAGTATTTT. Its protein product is CASSLAPPLAALQASTDTQYF.

The CDR3 region has the DNA TGTGCCAGCAGCGCGTCCGGGACAGCAGGCTACACCTTC. Translation: CASSASGTAGYTF. This chain links TRBV6-5 with TRBJ1-2; 7 nucleotides match TRBD1. This CDR3 is 13 amino acids long. Germline V lookup: CDR1 MNHEY, CDR2 SVGAGI. The trim removed 6 bases at V and 8 bases at J, leaving 9 bases unmatched.

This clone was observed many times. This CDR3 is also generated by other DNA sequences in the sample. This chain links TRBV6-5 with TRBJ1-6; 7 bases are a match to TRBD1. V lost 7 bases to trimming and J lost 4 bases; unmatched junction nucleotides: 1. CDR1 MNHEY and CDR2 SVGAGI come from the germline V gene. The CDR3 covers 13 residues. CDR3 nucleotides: TGTGCCAGCAACAGGGGTTATAATTCACCCCTCCACTTT. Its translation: CASNRGYNSPLHF.

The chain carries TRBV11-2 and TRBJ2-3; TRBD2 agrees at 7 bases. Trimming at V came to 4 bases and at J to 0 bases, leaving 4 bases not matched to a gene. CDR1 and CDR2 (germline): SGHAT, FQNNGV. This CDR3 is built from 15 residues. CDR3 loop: CASSYGRSSTDTQYF. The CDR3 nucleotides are TGTGCCAGCAGCTACGGGAGGTCTAGCACAGATACGCAGTATTTT.

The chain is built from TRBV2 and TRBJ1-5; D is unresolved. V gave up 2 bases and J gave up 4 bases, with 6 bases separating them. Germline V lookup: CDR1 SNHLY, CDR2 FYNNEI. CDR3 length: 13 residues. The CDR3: CASSERGNQPQHF. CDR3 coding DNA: TGTGCCAGCAGTGAACGGGGAAATCAGCCCCAGCATTTT.

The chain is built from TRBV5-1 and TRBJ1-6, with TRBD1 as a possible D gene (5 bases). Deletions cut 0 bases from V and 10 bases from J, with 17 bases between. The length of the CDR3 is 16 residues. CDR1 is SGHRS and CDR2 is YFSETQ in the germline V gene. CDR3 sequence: CASSLESGREGSPLHF. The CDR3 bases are TGCGCCAGCAGCTTGGAGAGCGGCAGGGAGGGATCACCCCTCCACTTT.

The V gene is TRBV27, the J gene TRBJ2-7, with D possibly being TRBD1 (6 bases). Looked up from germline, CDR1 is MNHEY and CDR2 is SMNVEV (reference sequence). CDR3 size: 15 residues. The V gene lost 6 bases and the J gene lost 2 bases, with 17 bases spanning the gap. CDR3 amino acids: CASSGPGRDTYEQYF. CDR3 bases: TGTGCCAGCAGCGGACCGGGACGGGACACCTACGAGCAGTACTTC.

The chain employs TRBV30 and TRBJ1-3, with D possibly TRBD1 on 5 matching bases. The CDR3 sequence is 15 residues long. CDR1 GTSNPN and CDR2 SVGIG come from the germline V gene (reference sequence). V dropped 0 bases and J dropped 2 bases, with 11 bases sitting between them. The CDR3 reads CAWSVDGGTGNTIYF. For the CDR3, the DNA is TGTGCCTGGAGTGTAGACGGGGGTACTGGAAACACCATATATTTT.

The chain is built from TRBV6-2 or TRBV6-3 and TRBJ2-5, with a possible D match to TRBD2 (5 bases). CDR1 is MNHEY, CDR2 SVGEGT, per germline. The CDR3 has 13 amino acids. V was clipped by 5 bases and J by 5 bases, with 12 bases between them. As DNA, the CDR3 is TGTGCCAGCAGTCCACTAGGGTGGGAGACCCAGTACTTC. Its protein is CASSPLGWETQYF.

The CDR3 sequence is CASSSDRGSTGELFF. In nucleotides, the CDR3 is TGTGCCAGCAGTTCCGACAGGGGATCGACCGGGGAGCTGTTTTTT. The chain couples TRBV4-2 to TRBJ2-2, with 8 bases matching TRBD1. Germline CDR1 LGHNA, CDR2 YNFKEQ. Trimming cost V 6 bases and J 5 bases; bases outside gene matches: 8. CDR3 length equals 15 residues.

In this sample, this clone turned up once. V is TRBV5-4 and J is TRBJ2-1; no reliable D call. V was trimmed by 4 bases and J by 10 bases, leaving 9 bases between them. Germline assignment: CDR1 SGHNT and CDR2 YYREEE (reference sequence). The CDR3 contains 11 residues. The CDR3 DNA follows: TGTGCCAGCAGCATCAGAGCGGAGCAGTTCTTC. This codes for CASSIRAEQFF.

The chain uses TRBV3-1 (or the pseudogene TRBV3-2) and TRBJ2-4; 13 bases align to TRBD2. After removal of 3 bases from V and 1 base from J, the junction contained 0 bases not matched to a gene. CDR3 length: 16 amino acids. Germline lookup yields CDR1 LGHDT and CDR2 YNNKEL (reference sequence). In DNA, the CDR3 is TGTGCCAGCAGCCAGACTAGCGGGAGGGCCAAAAACATTCAGTACTTC. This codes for CASSQTSGRAKNIQYF.

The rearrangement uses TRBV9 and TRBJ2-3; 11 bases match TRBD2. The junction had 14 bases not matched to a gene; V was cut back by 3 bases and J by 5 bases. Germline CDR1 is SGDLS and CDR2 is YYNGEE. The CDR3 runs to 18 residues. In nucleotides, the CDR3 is TGTGCCAGCAGCGCCAGTCTGGGTCTAGCGGGAGGAGGAGATACGCAGTATTTT. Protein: CASSASLGLAGGGDTQYF.

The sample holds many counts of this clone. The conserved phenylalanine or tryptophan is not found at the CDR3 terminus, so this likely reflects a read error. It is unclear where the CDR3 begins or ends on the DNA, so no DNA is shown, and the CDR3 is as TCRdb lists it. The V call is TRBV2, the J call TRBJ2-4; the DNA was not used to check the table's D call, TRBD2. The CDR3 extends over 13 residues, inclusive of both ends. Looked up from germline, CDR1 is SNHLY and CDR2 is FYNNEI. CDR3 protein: CASSPKGLAGGLV.

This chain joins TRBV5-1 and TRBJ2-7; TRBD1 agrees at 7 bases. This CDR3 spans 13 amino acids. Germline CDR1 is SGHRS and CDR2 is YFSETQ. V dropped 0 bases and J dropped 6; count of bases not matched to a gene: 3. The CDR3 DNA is TGCGCCAGCAGCTTGGGACAGGGAAGCGAGCAGTACTTC. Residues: CASSLGQGSEQYF.

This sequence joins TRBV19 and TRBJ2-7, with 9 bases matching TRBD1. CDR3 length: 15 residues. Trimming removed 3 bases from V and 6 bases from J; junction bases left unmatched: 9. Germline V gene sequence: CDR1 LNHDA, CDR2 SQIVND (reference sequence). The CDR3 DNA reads TGTGCCAGTAGTATGGGACCACAGGGGGCAGGCGAGCAGTACTTC. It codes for CASSMGPQGAGEQYF.